What follows describes a single TCR beta chain. The antigen is undetermined. These data belong to a study of CD4 T cells in relation to SARS-CoV-2 and coronaviruses. About the research overall: ViraFEST: approximately 10-day antigen culture of PBMCs, then TCR beta CDR3 sequencing.

Here immunoSEQ multiplex PCR was the method, and the copy in TCRdb shows in-frame clones only, minus some. The sample shows about 38,000 clones, approximately 82% of them seen only once. After removal of 6 bases from V and 5 bases from J, the junction contained 3 bases not matched to a gene. Germline V CDR1 and CDR2: MGHRA, YSYEKL. CDR3 size: 14 residues. CD4 enrichment then naive enrichment separated naive from memory CD4+ cells. For 10 days, around 99,000 sorted CD4+ cells grew with T cell-depleted PBMCs and CEF. Input material: naive CD4+ T cells from PBMCs, cultured in vitro. Subset here: naive CD4+ T cells isolated by negative enrichment. The TCR was taken from an adult with COVID-19. V gene TRBV4-1 combines with J gene TRBJ2-1, with 11 bases matching TRBD2. The CDR3 region has the DNA TGCGCCAGCAGACTAGCGGGAGTAAACAATGAGCAGTTCTTC. This encodes CASRLAGVNNEQFF.